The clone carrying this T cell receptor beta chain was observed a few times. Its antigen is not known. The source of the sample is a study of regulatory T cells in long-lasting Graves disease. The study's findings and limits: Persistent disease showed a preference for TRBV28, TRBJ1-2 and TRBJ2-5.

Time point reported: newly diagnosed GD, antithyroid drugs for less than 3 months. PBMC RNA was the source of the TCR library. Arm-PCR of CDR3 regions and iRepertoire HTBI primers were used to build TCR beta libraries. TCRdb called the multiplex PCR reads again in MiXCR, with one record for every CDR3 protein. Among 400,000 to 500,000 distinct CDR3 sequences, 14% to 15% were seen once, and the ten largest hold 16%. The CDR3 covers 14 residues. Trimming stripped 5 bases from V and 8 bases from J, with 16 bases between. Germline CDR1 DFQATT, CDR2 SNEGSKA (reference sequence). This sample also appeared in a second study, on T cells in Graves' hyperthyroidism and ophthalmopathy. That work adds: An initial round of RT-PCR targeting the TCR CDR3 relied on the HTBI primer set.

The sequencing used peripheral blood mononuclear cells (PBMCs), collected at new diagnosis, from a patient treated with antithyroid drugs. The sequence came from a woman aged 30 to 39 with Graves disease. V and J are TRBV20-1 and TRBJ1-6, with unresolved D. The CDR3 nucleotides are TGCAGTGCTTTCACACTAGGGTCGGATTCACCCCTCCACTTT. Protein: CSAFTLGSDSPLHF.